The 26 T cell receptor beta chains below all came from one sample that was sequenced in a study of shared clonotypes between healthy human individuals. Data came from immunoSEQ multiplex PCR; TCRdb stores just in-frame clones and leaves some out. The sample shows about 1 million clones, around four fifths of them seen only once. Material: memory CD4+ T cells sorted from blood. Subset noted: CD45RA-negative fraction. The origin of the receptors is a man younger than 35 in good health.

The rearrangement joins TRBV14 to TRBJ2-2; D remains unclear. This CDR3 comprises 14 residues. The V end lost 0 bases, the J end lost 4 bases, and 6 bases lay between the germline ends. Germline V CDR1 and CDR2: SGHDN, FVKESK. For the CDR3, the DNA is TGTGCCAGCAGCCAAGAGATACGCACCGGGGAGCTGTTTTTT. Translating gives CASSQEIRTGELFF.

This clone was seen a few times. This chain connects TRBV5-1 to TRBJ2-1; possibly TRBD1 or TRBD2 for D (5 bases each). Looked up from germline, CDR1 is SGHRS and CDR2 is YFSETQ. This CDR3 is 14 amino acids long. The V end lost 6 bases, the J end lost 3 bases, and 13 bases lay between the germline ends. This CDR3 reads CASTSGTNYNEQFF. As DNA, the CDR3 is TGCGCCAGCACGTCCGGGACCAACTACAATGAGCAGTTCTTC.

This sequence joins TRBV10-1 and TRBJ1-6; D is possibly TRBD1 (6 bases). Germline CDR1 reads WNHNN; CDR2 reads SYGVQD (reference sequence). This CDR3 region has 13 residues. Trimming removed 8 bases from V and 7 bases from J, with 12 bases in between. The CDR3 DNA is TGCGCCAGCCGGACAGACAACAATTCACCCCTCCACTTT. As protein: CASRTDNNSPLHF.

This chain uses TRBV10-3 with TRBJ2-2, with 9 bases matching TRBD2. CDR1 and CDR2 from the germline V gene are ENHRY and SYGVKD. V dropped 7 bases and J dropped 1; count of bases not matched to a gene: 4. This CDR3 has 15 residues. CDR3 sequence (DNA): TGTGCCATCACGGCTAGCGGGGAGAACACCGGGGAGCTGTTTTTT. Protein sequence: CAITASGENTGELFF.

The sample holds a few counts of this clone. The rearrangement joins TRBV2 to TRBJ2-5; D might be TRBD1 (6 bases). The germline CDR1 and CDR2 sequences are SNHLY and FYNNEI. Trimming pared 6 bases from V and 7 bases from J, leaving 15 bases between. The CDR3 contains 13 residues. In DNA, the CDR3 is TGTGCCAGCAGCCCAGACAGGCGTGGGACCCAGTACTTC. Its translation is CASSPDRRGTQYF.

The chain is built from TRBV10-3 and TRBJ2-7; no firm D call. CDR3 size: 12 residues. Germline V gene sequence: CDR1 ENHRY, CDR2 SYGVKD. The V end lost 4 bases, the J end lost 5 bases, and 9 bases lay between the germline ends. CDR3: CAISGHTDEQYF. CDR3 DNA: TGTGCCATCAGTGGGCATACGGACGAGCAGTACTTC.

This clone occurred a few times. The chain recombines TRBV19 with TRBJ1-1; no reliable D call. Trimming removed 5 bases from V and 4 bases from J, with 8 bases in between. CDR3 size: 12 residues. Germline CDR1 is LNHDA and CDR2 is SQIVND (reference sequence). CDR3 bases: TGTGCCAGTAGTTTCACGAGCACTGAAGCTTTCTTT. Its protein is CASSFTSTEAFF.

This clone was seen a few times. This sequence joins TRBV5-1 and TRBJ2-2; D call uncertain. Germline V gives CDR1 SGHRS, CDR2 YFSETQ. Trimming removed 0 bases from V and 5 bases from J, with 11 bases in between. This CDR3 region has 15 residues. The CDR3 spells CASSLVGVPTGELFF. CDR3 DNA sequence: TGCGCCAGCAGCTTGGTAGGCGTCCCGACCGGGGAGCTGTTTTTT.

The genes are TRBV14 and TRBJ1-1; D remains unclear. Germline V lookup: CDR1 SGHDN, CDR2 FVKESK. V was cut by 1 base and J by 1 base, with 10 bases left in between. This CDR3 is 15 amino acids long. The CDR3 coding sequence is TGTGCCAGCAGCCAAGCTCAGAGTACGAACACTGAAGCTTTCTTT. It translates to CASSQAQSTNTEAFF.

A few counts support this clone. CDR3 in amino acids: CASSLFIGSGGLGPDTQYF. Here the CDR3 DNA reads TGTGCCAGCAGCTTGTTTATTGGCTCGGGGGGTCTTGGCCCAGATACGCAGTATTTT. The chain recombines TRBV5-6 with TRBJ2-3; 7 bases are a match to TRBD2. V was clipped by 1 base and J by 4 bases; unmatched bases: 18. The CDR3 has 19 amino acids. Germline V CDR1 and CDR2: SGHDT, YYEEEE.

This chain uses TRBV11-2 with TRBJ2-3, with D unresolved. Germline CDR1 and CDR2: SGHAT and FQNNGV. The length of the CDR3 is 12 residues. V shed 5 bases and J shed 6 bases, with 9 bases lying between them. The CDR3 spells CASSPKGDTQYF. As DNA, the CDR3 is TGTGCCAGCAGCCCGAAGGGTGATACGCAGTATTTT. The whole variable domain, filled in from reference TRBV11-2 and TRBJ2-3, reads EAGVAQSPRYKIIEKRQSVAFWCNPISGHATLYWYQQILGQGPKLLIQFQNNGVVDDSQLPKDRFSAERLKGVDSTLKIQPAKLEDSAVYLCASSPKGDTQYFGPGTRLTVL.

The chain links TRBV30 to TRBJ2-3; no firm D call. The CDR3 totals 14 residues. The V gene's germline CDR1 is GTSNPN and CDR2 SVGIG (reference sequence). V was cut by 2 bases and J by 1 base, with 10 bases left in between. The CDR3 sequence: CAWSPFSGTDTQYF. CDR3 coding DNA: TGTGCCTGGAGTCCTTTTTCGGGCACAGATACGCAGTATTTT.

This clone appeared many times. This CDR3 is CASSLPQNYGYTF. Here the CDR3 DNA reads TGTGCCAGCAGCTTACCACAGAACTATGGCTACACCTTC. The V and J genes are TRBV5-6 and TRBJ1-2; D not resolved. This CDR3 is 13 amino acids long. Germline V CDR1 and CDR2: SGHDT, YYEEEE. V gave up 2 bases and J gave up 2 bases, with 7 bases separating them.

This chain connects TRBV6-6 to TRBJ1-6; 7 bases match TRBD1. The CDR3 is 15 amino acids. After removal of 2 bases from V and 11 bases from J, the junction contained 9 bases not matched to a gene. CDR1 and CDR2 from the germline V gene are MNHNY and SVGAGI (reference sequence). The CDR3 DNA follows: TGTGCCAGCAGTTACCCCGGGACAGCCCTTGCACCCCTCCACTTT. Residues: CASSYPGTALAPLHF.

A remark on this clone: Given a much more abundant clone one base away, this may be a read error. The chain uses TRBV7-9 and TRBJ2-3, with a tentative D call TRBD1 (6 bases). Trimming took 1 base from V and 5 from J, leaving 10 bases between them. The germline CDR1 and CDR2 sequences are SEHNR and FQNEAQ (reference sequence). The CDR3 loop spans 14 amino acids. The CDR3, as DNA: TGTGCCAGCAGCTTAGACAGGGATGGAGATACGCAGTATTTT. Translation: CASSLDRDGDTQYF.

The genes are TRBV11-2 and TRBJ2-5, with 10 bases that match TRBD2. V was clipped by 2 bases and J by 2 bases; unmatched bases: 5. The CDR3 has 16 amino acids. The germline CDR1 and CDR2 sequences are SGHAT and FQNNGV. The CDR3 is CASSLIGGLAQETQYF. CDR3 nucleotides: TGTGCCAGCAGCTTAATAGGGGGACTAGCGCAAGAGACCCAGTACTTC.

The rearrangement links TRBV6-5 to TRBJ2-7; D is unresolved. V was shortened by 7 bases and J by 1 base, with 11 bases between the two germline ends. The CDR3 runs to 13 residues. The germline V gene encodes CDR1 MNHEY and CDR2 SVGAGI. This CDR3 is CASKGPRSYEQYF. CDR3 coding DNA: TGTGCCAGCAAGGGCCCCAGATCCTACGAGCAGTACTTC.

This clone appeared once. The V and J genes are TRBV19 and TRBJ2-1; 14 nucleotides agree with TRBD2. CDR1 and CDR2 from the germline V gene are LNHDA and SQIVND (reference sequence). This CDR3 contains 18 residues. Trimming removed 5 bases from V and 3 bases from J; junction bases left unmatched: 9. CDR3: CASSGGLAGGRIYNEQFF. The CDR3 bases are TGTGCCAGTAGTGGAGGACTAGCGGGGGGTCGAATCTACAATGAGCAGTTCTTC. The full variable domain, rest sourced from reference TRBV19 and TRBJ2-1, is DGGITQSPKYLFRKEGQNVTLSCEQNLNHDAMYWYRQDPGQGLRLIYYSQIVNDFQKGDIAEGYSVSREKKESFPLTVTSAQKNPTAFYLCASSGGLAGGRIYNEQFFGPGTRLTVL.

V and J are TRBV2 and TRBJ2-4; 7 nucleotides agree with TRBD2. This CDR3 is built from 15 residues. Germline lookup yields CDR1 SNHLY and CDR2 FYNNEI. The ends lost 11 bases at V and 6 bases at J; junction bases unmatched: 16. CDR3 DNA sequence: TGTGCCGGTTCATTGGGAGGGGTGACGGGAAACATTCAGTACTTC. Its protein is CAGSLGGVTGNIQYF.

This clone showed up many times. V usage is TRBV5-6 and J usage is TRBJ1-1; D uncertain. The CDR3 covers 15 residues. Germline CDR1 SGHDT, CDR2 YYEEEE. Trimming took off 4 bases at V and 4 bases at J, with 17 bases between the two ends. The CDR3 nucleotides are TGTGCCAGCAGCGCCGCCCCGGCAGCTTCCACTGAAGCTTTCTTT. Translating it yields CASSAAPAASTEAFF.

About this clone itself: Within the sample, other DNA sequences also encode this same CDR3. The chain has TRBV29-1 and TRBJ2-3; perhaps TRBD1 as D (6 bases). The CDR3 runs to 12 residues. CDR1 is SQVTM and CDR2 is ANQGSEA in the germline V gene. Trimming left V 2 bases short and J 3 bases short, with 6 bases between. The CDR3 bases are TGCAGCGTTGAACAGGGGACAGATACGCAGTATTTT. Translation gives CSVEQGTDTQYF.

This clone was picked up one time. The CDR3 nucleotides read TGTGCCAGCAGCTTTTTTTTTGCTGAAGCTTTCTTT. Its protein product is CASSFFFAEAFF. This chain joins TRBV5-8 and TRBJ1-1; D is uncertain. CDR3 length: 12 amino acids. Germline CDR1 is SGHTS and CDR2 is YDEGEE. Trimming removed 2 bases at V and 6 bases at J, with 8 bases between.

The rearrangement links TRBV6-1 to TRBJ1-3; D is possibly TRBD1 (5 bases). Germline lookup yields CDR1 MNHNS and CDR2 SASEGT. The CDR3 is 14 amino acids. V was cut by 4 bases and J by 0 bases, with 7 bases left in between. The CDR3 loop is CASSVGGSGNTIYF. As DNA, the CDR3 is TGTGCCAGCAGTGTTGGGGGCTCTGGAAACACCATATATTTT.

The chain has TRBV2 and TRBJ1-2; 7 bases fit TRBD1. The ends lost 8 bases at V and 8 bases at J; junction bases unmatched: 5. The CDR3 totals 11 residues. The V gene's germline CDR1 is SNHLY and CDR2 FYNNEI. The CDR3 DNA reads TGTGCCAGCGAGACAGGGAGAGGCTACACCTTC. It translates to CASETGRGYTF.

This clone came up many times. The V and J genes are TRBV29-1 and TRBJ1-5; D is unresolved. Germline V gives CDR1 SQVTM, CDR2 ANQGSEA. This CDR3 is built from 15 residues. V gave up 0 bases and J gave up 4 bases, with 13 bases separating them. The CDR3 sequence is CSVEDTGRPNQPQHF. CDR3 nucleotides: TGCAGCGTTGAAGATACCGGGCGGCCGAATCAGCCCCAGCATTTT.

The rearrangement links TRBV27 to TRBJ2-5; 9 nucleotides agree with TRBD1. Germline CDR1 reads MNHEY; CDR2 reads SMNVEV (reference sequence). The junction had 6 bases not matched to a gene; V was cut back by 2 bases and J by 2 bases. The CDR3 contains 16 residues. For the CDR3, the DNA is TGTGCCAGCAGTTTAGTGGGGACAGGGCGTCAAGAGACCCAGTACTTC. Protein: CASSLVGTGRQETQYF.